This record concerns one T cell receptor (beta chain) sequence. Its antigen is unknown. The sample comes from a study of T cells in Graves' hyperthyroidism and ophthalmopathy. Graves' hyperthyroidism without ophthalmopathy progression within 18 months was termed stable. Patients aged 18 to 65 with hyperthyroidism were newly diagnosed, with duration under 2 months. General study points: Classification by a 13 V-J model distinguished ophthalmopathy from stable hyperthyroidism. For ophthalmopathy, model prediction preceded onset by a median about 6.4 months.

The CDR3 covers 12 residues. V was clipped by 5 bases and J by 5 bases, with 9 bases between them. Germline V lookup: CDR1 SGHVS, CDR2 FNYEAQ. TCR beta CDR3 sequences were amplified from RNA transcripts. HTBI primers were used for first-round RT-PCR of the TCR CDR3. MiXCR was run by TCRdb on the multiplex PCR reads, yielding one entry per CDR3 protein. Of about 560,000 distinct CDR3 sequences in the sample, 46% were seen once. The sequenced material came from peripheral blood or thyroid tissue (not recorded which). The J gene is TRBJ2-5, the V gene TRBV7-6; D ambiguous. This receptor was identified in a young woman with Graves' hyperthyroidism. The CDR3 DNA reads TGTGCCAGCAGCCCCACTGCGGAGACCCAGTACTTC. It translates to CASSPTAETQYF.